This T cell receptor beta chain was sequenced for a study of human T cells and chemical hapten exposure. This CDR3 has 14 amino acids. Trimming removed 4 bases at V and 0 bases at J, with 9 bases between. Germline CDR1 LGHNA, CDR2 YSLEER. Sample time point: pre-sensitization, week 0. Treatment reported: therapeutic diphenylcyclopropenone sensitization with weekly scalp DPC. TCRdb reprocessed the RACE reads via MiXCR and lists one record per CDR3 protein. This sample yields a few hundred thousand distinct CDR3 sequences, of which 4.5% to 5.5% are seen a single time; 7% to 10% belongs to the top ten. Ten or more counts support this clonotype. Its target is not known. General observations from the study: Significantly greater numbers of large CDR3 similarity clusters came from expanded TCRs than from controls.

The source of this sequence is a woman aged 18-35 years with alopecia areata. Some clones in this sample may be carry-over from other donors' samples. This sample comprised whole blood, obtained in connection with sensitization to the hapten diphenylcyclopropenone (DPC). The chain carries TRBV4-3 and TRBJ1-1; D possibly corresponds to TRBD1 (6 bases). The chain's CDR3 is CASSPDSLNTEAFF. As DNA, the CDR3 is TGCGCCAGCAGCCCGGACAGTTTGAACACTGAAGCTTTCTTT.